This T cell receptor (beta chain) was sequenced during a study of neurological immune-mediated disorders. Study findings and constraints: The greatest TCR clonal expansion appeared in HTLV-1-associated myelopathy and the smallest, falling below healthy controls, in multiple sclerosis. Across subjects, expanded clones had no CDR3 amino acid sequences in common, pointing to private repertoires in all groups.

A 10-nucleotide random UMI tagged transcripts in template-switch 5'RACE cDNA synthesis. In each sequencing run, over 170 million TCR-beta sequences were generated from 15-18 subjects. MiXCR was run by TCRdb on the 5' RACE reads, yielding one entry per CDR3 protein. Of more than 70,000 distinct CDR3 sequences listed, 10% are singletons. Trimming at V came to 10 bases and at J to 4 bases, leaving 15 bases not matched to a gene. Per the germline V gene, CDR1 is SGHDN and CDR2 is FVKESK. The CDR3 length is 16 residues. This clonotype has more than one count but fewer than ten. Its antigen is not known. The sequencing input was PBMCs. This receptor was identified in a man in his forties in good health. The rearrangement links TRBV14 to TRBJ1-1; the match to TRBD1 covers 10 bases. CDR3 in amino acids: CAIGDRGPPQSTEAFF. The CDR3 DNA sequence: TGTGCCATCGGAGACAGGGGGCCTCCCCAGAGCACTGAAGCTTTCTTT.